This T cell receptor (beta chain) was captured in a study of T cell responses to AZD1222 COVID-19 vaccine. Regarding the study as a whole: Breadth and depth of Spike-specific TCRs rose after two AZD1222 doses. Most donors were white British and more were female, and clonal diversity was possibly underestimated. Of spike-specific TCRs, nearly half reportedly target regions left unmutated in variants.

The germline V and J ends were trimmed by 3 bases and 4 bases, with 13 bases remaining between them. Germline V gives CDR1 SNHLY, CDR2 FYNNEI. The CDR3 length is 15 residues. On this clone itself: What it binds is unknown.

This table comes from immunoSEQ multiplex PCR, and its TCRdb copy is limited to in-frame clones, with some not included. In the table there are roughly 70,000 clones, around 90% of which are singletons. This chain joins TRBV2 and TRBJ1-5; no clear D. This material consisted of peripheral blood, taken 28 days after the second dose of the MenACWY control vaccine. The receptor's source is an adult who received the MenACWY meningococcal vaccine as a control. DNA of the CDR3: TGTGCCAGCAGTGATGCAGGCAGTATGAATCAGCCCCAGCATTTT. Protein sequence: CASSDAGSMNQPQHF.